The present T cell receptor beta chain was sequenced within a study of cytomegalovirus exposure and HLA in healthy donors. Notes on the study in general: It emerged from a later analysis that several of the most significant clusters appeared to be linked to common viral pathogens. Across donors, presence/absence analyses took sequencing depth to be roughly uniform.

A word on this clone: Antigen: not known.

The CDR3 is 18 residues long. Losses at the gene ends were 4 bases for V and 2 bases for J; bases not matched to a gene: 7. CDR1 is SGHNT and CDR2 is YENEEA in the germline V gene. Amplification used 60 Vbeta primers and 13 Jbeta primers. Produced via immunoSEQ multiplex PCR; TCRdb's table is partial and in-frame only. The data contain 130,000 to 150,000 clones, roughly four fifths of them singletons. This receptor was taken from a woman aged 60-75 years in good health and CMV-seropositive. The sequenced material came from PBMCs. The rearrangement links TRBV11-3 to TRBJ2-3; 15 bases align to TRBD2. The CDR3 is CASSSGTSGRLLTDTQYF. DNA of the CDR3: TGTGCCAGCAGCTCCGGGACTAGCGGGAGGCTCCTCACAGATACGCAGTATTTT.